The 19 T cell receptor beta chains listed next were all sequenced from one sample in a study of radiation and T cells in renal cell carcinoma. Time point denoted: blood 4 weeks post-SBRT, at nephrectomy. The sample's treatment: 15 Gy SBRT to primary tumor, nephrectomy 4 weeks later. Data came from immunoSEQ multiplex PCR; TCRdb stores just in-frame clones and leaves some out. The sample has roughly 80,000 clones; approximately 87% are singletons. Sequencing was performed on blood, taken from a patient whose treatment included radiotherapy and nephrectomy. These receptor sequences come from a woman aged 55-69 years with renal cell carcinoma.

The chain joins TRBV10-2 to TRBJ2-5, with TRBD2 as a possible D gene (7 bases). The germline V gene encodes CDR1 WSHSY and CDR2 SAAADI. The CDR3 is 13 amino acids. Trimming shortened V by 7 bases and J by 4 bases, and 13 bases separated the two germline ends. The CDR3: CASTQRGGETQYF. Here the CDR3 DNA reads TGCGCCAGCACCCAGAGGGGGGGAGAGACCCAGTACTTC.

This sequence joins TRBV11-3 and TRBJ2-5; 7 bases are shared with TRBD2. Germline V gene data show CDR1 as SGHNT and CDR2 as YENEEA. V gave up 3 bases and J gave up 4 bases; unmatched junction bases: 2. This CDR3 has 13 amino acids. The CDR3 loop is CASSFGGGETQYF. CDR3 nucleotides: TGTGCCAGCAGCTTTGGCGGGGGAGAGACCCAGTACTTC.

Here the CDR3 DNA reads TGTGCCAGCAGTTTAGGGGCGGGATTGACCCTTGGTTCCTACAATGAGCAGTTCTTC. Translating gives CASSLGAGLTLGSYNEQFF. The V and J genes are TRBV28 and TRBJ2-1, with a weak D call TRBD2 (6 bases). CDR3 length: 19 residues. The V gene lost 2 bases and the J gene lost 1 base, with 21 bases spanning the gap. Germline CDR1 and CDR2: MDHEN and SYDVKM.

There are a few counts of this clone. The rearrangement links TRBV2 to TRBJ1-1; TRBD1 agrees at 7 bases. This CDR3 comprises 14 residues. CDR1 SNHLY and CDR2 FYNNEI come from the germline V gene. With V trimmed by 5 bases and J by 4 bases, 7 bases remained unmatched. The CDR3 DNA is TGTGCCAGCAGTACAGGACAGGACGGCACTGAAGCTTTCTTT. Translated: CASSTGQDGTEAFF.

This chain uses TRBV7-2 with TRBJ2-2; D possibly uses TRBD1 or TRBD2 (7 bases each). The V gene's germline CDR1 is SGHTA and CDR2 FQGNSA. V lost 1 base and J lost 7, with 16 bases in between. The CDR3 runs to 16 residues. CDR3 sequence: CASSLDRRGGGGELFF. For the CDR3, the DNA is TGTGCCAGCAGCTTAGATCGCAGGGGGGGCGGCGGGGAGCTGTTTTTT. The entire variable domain, with the rest obtained from reference TRBV7-2 and TRBJ2-2, is as follows: GAGVSQSPSNKVTEKGKDVELRCDPISGHTALYWYRQSLGQGLEFLIYFQGNSAPDKSGLPSDRFSAERTGGSVSTLTIQRTQQEDSAVYLCASSLDRRGGGGELFFGEGSRLTVL.

The chain combines TRBV27 with TRBJ1-6; D ambiguous. CDR3 length: 13 residues. Germline assignment: CDR1 MNHEY and CDR2 SMNVEV (reference sequence). Between the trimmed V and J ends, which lost 8 bases and 6 bases, there was a span of 11 bases. The CDR3 DNA reads as TGTGCCAGCCGACCGGGAGTTAATTCACCCCTCCACTTT. The encoded protein is CASRPGVNSPLHF.

This clone has a single count. The chain links TRBV11-2 to TRBJ1-2, with D hard to call. Germline V CDR1 and CDR2: SGHAT, FQNNGV. The CDR3 is made up of 14 amino acids. V lost 2 bases to trimming and J lost 2 bases, with 9 bases between them. This CDR3 is CASSLYSGNYGYTF. CDR3 DNA sequence: TGTGCCAGCAGCTTATATTCCGGGAACTATGGCTACACCTTC.

The chain uses TRBV7-2 and TRBJ1-1; tentative D call: TRBD1 (6 bases). In germline, CDR1 is SGHTA, CDR2 FQGNSA. Trimming removed 7 bases from V and 1 base from J, with 10 bases in between. This CDR3 has 13 amino acids. The CDR3 loop reads CASKGGGNTEAFF. CDR3 bases: TGTGCCAGCAAGGGGGGCGGGAACACTGAAGCTTTCTTT.

The gene calls are TRBV4-1 and TRBJ1-3, with D unclear. CDR1 and CDR2 from the germline V gene are MGHRA and YSYEKL. The ends were cut back, 1 base at V and 4 bases at J, with 11 bases in the middle. The CDR3 is made up of 15 amino acids. The CDR3 DNA sequence: TGCGCCAGCAGCCAAGTGGCGGACGGGGGAAACACCATATATTTT. This sequence encodes CASSQVADGGNTIYF.

In this sample, this clone turned up a few times. The chain combines TRBV4-1 with TRBJ1-2, with 10 bases identical to TRBD1. Per the germline V gene, CDR1 is MGHRA and CDR2 is YSYEKL. CDR3 size: 15 residues. V dropped 0 bases and J dropped 9; count of bases not matched to a gene: 7. The CDR3 region has the DNA TGCGCCAGCAGCCAAGACAGGACAGGGGGTGGAAGCTACACCTTC. This translates into CASSQDRTGGGSYTF.

The chain combines TRBV6-5 with TRBJ1-4, with a tentative D call TRBD1 (6 bases). Trimming took 4 bases from V and 3 from J, leaving 15 bases between them. Per germline, CDR1 MNHEY and CDR2 SVGAGI. The CDR3 runs 16 residues. The CDR3 is CASSSYRARANEKLFF. The CDR3 DNA sequence: TGTGCCAGCAGTTCCTACAGGGCTAGGGCTAATGAAAAACTGTTTTTT.

This clone is a singleton in its sample. This rearrangement joins TRBV2 to TRBJ2-7; D tentatively fits TRBD1 or TRBD2 (5 bases each). V was shortened by 5 bases and J by 0 bases, with 20 bases between the two germline ends. Germline CDR1 reads SNHLY; CDR2 reads FYNNEI. The CDR3 sequence is 17 residues long. The CDR3 is CASSSGIVRGDSYEQYF. CDR3 in DNA: TGTGCCAGCAGTTCGGGGATAGTAAGAGGGGACTCCTACGAGCAGTACTTC.

This rearrangement joins TRBV7-6 to TRBJ2-3; D is tentatively TRBD1 or TRBD2 (5 bases each). Germline CDR1 reads SGHVS; CDR2 reads FNYEAQ. This CDR3 spans 14 amino acids. V shed 5 bases and J shed 6 bases, with 15 bases lying between them. The CDR3 region is CASSLGSGLDTQYF. In DNA, the CDR3 is TGTGCCAGCAGCCTAGGATCGGGGCTTGATACGCAGTATTTT.

The chain links TRBV6-6 to TRBJ2-7; D remains ambiguous. The germline V gene encodes CDR1 MNHNY and CDR2 SVGAGI (reference sequence). V gave up 0 bases and J gave up 0 bases, with 6 bases separating them. The CDR3 runs 14 residues. The CDR3 loop reads CASSYSPSSYEQYF. The CDR3, as DNA: TGTGCCAGCAGTTACTCACCCAGCTCCTACGAGCAGTACTTC.

This clone was observed once. The CDR3 region is CASSLVRGGGQPQHF. Written as DNA, the CDR3 is TGTGCCAGCAGCTTGGTCAGGGGAGGAGGACAGCCCCAGCATTTT. V and J are TRBV5-8 and TRBJ1-5, with D perhaps TRBD1 (6 bases). Germline lookup yields CDR1 SGHTS and CDR2 YDEGEE. The CDR3 has 15 residues. V was clipped by 0 bases and J by 7 bases, with 14 bases between them.

The chain recombines TRBV5-1 with TRBJ2-7; D possibly corresponds to TRBD1 (5 bases). The germline gives CDR1 SGHRS, CDR2 YFSETQ. There are 13 residues in the CDR3. With 0 bases removed from V and 9 bases from J, the gap between germline ends came to 13 bases. The CDR3 loop is CASSLAAATAQYF. CDR3 DNA sequence: TGCGCCAGCAGCTTGGCGGCAGCGACAGCGCAGTACTTC.

This sequence joins TRBV9 and TRBJ2-1, with TRBD2 matching over 8 bases. The length of the CDR3 is 15 residues. The V gene end was trimmed by 0 bases and the J gene end by 6 bases; junction bases not matched to a gene: 5. Looked up from germline, CDR1 is SGDLS and CDR2 is YYNGEE. This CDR3 reads CASSVGSGGFNEQFF. The CDR3 bases are TGTGCCAGCAGCGTAGGGAGCGGGGGCTTCAATGAGCAGTTCTTC.

The chain uses TRBV30 and TRBJ1-4; weak D call: TRBD1 (6 bases). CDR3 length: 17 amino acids. Germline-derived CDR1 and CDR2 are GTSNPN and SVGIG (reference sequence). Trimming took 0 bases from V and 7 from J, leaving 21 bases between them. Written as DNA, the CDR3 is TGTGCCTGGAGTGTCCGGAGATCCAGGGGTTCAGGTGAAAAACTGTTTTTT. Protein: CAWSVRRSRGSGEKLFF.

The chain uses TRBV5-6 and TRBJ2-3, with TRBD1 matching 8 bases. V was clipped by 8 bases and J by 7 bases; unmatched bases: 3. The length of the CDR3 is 11 residues. Germline V gives CDR1 SGHDT, CDR2 YYEEEE. The CDR3 sequence: CASGQGNTQYF. CDR3 DNA sequence: TGTGCCAGTGGACAGGGAAATACGCAGTATTTT.